What follows describes a single T cell receptor (beta chain). The antigen it recognizes is unknown. No much larger clone exists at a distance of one base, and base qualities are not known. The record originates from a study of blood T cells in healthy people across ages (dated by TCRdb to the mid-2010s). General notes on the study: In model experiments, template switching captured roughly one uniquely barcoded TCR beta cDNA molecule for every two T cells. To avoid experimental bias, donors of different ages were distributed randomly across sequencing lanes. Two additional independent replicas of 1 million unique cDNA reads from the same blood draw were analyzed for two donors (one aged 18 to 29 and one aged 80 or older). The study measured age-related changes in TCR beta repertoire diversity using deep sequencing normalized with unique cDNA molecular identifiers. Four age groups were formed from the donors: young (average approximately 17 years), middle-aged (just under 40), aged (about 68) and long-lived (more than 75).

Donors were around 37 systemically healthy Caucasian individuals from Russia aged roughly 6 to 95 years. Around 10 milliliters of peripheral blood were drawn from each donor into EDTA-treated Vacutainer tubes. Ficoll-Paque density-gradient centrifugation was used to isolate PBMCs, with at least 7 million per sample. Total RNA was extracted from PBMCs with Trizol reagent, with at least 5.5 micrograms obtained per sample. For every donor, flow cytometry on a PBMC aliquot measured the percentage of naive CD45RAhigh/CD27high T cells. CDR1 and CDR2 are read off the germline V gene (reference sequence) as DFQATT and SNEGSKA. A distance of 11 bases separates the germline ends of V and J, which lose 2 bases and 9 bases respectively. The CDR3 spans 13 residues, from the cysteine through the phenylalanine. Kept here is only the CDR3 DNA, which spans 39 bases and is read in frame from base 1. Receptor libraries were prepared by 5' RACE. Sequencing used an Illumina HiSeq 2500. A second PCR of roughly 6 to 12 cycles was run with a J-beta primer mix and a sample-barcoded 5' primer. A unique molecular identifier was introduced onto each TCR beta cDNA molecule by a template-switch 5' adaptor carrying 12 random nucleotides. Each sample yielded at least 2.5 million CDR3-containing paired-end reads. First-strand cDNA was synthesized from all RNA with the Mint cDNA synthesis kit, primed by a TRBC-specific oligonucleotide. All cDNA was treated with uracil-DNA glycosylase and then went through a first 18-cycle PCR with the universal primers M1SS and BC2_uni_R. The paper's data handling went like this. For normalization, 1 million high-quality reads were randomly selected from each sample, with every read carrying a distinct molecular identifier. Reads with shared molecular identifiers were discarded instead of being binned into consensus sequences. MiTCR, with a Q25 quality threshold and the strictest error-elimination algorithm, was used for CDR3 identification, clonotype clustering and error correction. Lower-bound total TCR beta diversity was estimated with a nonparametric unseen species model using Euler transformation. Using fastp at Q25 and MiXCR, TCRdb reprocessed the public reads and kept productive beta chains. Rows matching on CDR3 protein sequence are summarized as one entry with the most common DNA and genes. TCRdb's processing, not the study's, gives the V and J calls here. Within this sample are 1 million or so distinct CDR3 sequences, with 40% to 50% of them counted one time only. Together, the top ten hold approximately 19% of the sample.

General findings and caveats noted by the study authors: Estimates of total diversity from one million sequenced T cells were regarded as lower bounds and underestimates. Observed TCR beta diversity correlated strongly with the percentage of naive T cells measured by flow cytometry. Observed TCR beta diversity per million T cells fell roughly linearly with age, and a significant reduction was already apparent by age about 38. Donor CMV infection status was unknown, potentially confounding age-related changes in expanded clonotypes. Because profiling used bulk unsorted PBMCs, naive and antigen-experienced compartments could not be compared conclusively. Compared with the aged group, the long-lived group had more naive CD4+ T cells, fewer expanded clones and increased TCR diversity, suggesting age selection.

The source of this sequence is a woman aged 60-70 years in good health. The sample taken for sequencing was blood. Recombination linked TRBV20-1 to TRBJ1-6, and perhaps TRBD1 as D gene, on 5 matching bases. The CDR3 loop reads CSARLGGSSPLHF. Here is the DNA: TGCAGTGCTAGATTGGGGGGAAGTTCACCCCTCCACTTT.